This T cell receptor (beta chain) originates from a study of blood T cell repertoires in COVID-19. The CDR3 is made up of 16 amino acids. CDR1 and CDR2 from the germline V gene are MNHEY and SVGEGT. Deletions cut 6 bases from V and 0 bases from J, with 17 bases between. Method: immunoSEQ multiplex PCR; TCRdb's copy keeps in-frame clones and lacks some. Of over 50,000 clones listed, around 87% are singletons. The chain uses TRBV6-2 or TRBV6-3 and TRBJ1-1, with a tentative D call TRBD1 (6 bases). This receptor was obtained from a man between 60 and 75 years old with acute or convalescent COVID-19. The sequencing input was peripheral blood. CDR3 region: CASSPPLGQMNTEAFF. The CDR3, as DNA: TGTGCCAGCAGCCCTCCTCTCGGACAGATGAACACTGAAGCTTTCTTT.